Listed below are T cell receptor beta chains from one sample, sequenced in a study of T cells in localized non-small cell lung cancer. Sequenced by immunoSEQ multiplex PCR; TCRdb stores in-frame clones only, minus some. The sample holds approximately 1,500 clones, 20% to 25% seen once. The sample here was normal lung tissue next to the tumor, taken before any cancer treatment. The receptors come from a woman aged 35-75 years with stage III squamous cell lung carcinoma. CDR3s include the opening cysteine and the closing phenylalanine or tryptophan. The D gene is left open where the match is weak. A row's size may be missing; if present it is once, few, many or a size class.

d_gene | j_gene | abundance | v_gene | CDR3aa | CDR3nt
- | TRBJ2-7 | few | TRBV6-8 | CAISVGSYEQYF | TGTGCCATCAGTGTAGGGAGCTACGAGCAGTACTTC
- | TRBJ2-2 | large | TRBV28 | CAGRGSGGELFF | TGTGCCGGGAGAGGGTCGGGCGGGGAGCTGTTTTTT
- | TRBJ2-3 | few | TRBV11-3 | CASSVWQGGDTDTQYF | TGTGCCAGCAGCGTGTGGCAGGGCGGGGACACAGATACGCAGTATTTT
TRBD1 | TRBJ2-1 | - | TRBV12-5 | CASGLSLGTGNNEQFF | TGTGCTAGTGGTTTGTCACTTGGGACAGGTAACAATGAGCAGTTCTTC
- | TRBJ2-2 | medium-sized | TRBV11-3 | CASSYWSDPGELFF | TGTGCCAGCAGCTATTGGTCGGATCCCGGGGAGCTGTTTTTT
TRBD2 | TRBJ2-7 | - | TRBV11-3 | CASSPVGGLAGAFYEQYF | TGTGCCAGCAGCCCCGTGGGGGGACTAGCGGGAGCCTTCTACGAGCAGTACTTC
TRBD1 | TRBJ2-2 | - | TRBV18 | CASSPQTGTGNTGELFF | TGTGCCAGCTCACCTCAAACCGGGACAGGGAACACCGGGGAGCTGTTTTTT
TRBD1 | TRBJ2-7 | - | TRBV19 | CASSIRGQDEQYF | TGTGCCAGTAGTATAAGGGGGCAGGACGAGCAGTACTTC
- | TRBJ1-5 | - | TRBV6-8 | CASNQITGRAGDQPQHF | TGTGCCAGCAATCAAATAACGGGCAGGGCCGGGGATCAGCCCCAGCATTTT
TRBD2 | TRBJ2-3 | few | TRBV11-3 | CASSFPGLAGTDTQYF | TGTGCCAGCAGCTTTCCCGGCCTAGCGGGCACAGATACGCAGTATTTT
TRBD1 | TRBJ1-3 | - | TRBV6-8 | CATHQGESSGNTIYF | TGTGCCACCCACCAGGGGGAAAGCTCTGGAAACACCATATATTTT
- | TRBJ2-7 | many | TRBV7-4 | CASSLDPDDEQYF | TGTGCCAGCAGCTTAGACCCTGACGACGAGCAGTACTTC
- | TRBJ2-7 | few | TRBV6-8 | CASSMGKGYEQYF | TGTGCCAGCAGCATGGGGAAAGGCTACGAGCAGTACTTC
TRBD1 | TRBJ1-1 | few | TRBV10-3 | CAISESPGGTNEAFF | TGTGCCATCAGTGAGTCTCCAGGGGGAACGAATGAAGCTTTCTTT
- | TRBJ2-3 | - | TRBV29-1 | CSVLRGSGPSTDTQYF | TGCAGCGTTCTCCGGGGTAGCGGTCCGAGCACAGATACGCAGTATTTT
- | TRBJ2-3 | large | TRBV6-8 | CASSYTPVDTQYF | TGTGCCAGCAGTTACACCCCGGTGGATACGCAGTATTTT
TRBD2 | TRBJ2-1 | few | TRBV6-8 | CASRDYLGSNEQFF | TGTGCCAGTCGGGACTATCTCGGGTCCAATGAGCAGTTCTTC
- | TRBJ2-4 | few | TRBV30 | CAWSIQGKNIQYF | TGTGCCTGGAGTATCCAGGGCAAAAACATTCAGTACTTC
TRBD1 | TRBJ2-2 | large | TRBV30 | CAFHRGLGTGELFF | TGTGCCTTCCACAGGGGGTTGGGCACCGGGGAGCTGTTTTTT
- | TRBJ2-7 | few | TRBV11-3 | CASSPERPKPYEQYF | TGTGCCAGCAGCCCAGAACGGCCCAAGCCGTACGAGCAGTACTTC
TRBD2 | TRBJ2-1 | - | TRBV11-3 | CASSLGFLAGYEQFF | TGTGCCAGCAGCTTGGGTTTCTTAGCGGGATATGAGCAGTTCTTC
TRBD1 | TRBJ2-3 | few | TRBV11-3 | CASSSTGSPDTQYF | TGTGCCAGCAGCTCGACAGGGTCACCAGATACGCAGTATTTT
TRBD1 | TRBJ2-7 | - | TRBV30 | CAWSILGTANEQYF | TGTGCCTGGAGTATTTTAGGGACAGCCAACGAGCAGTACTTC
TRBD1 | TRBJ1-3 | large | TRBV11-3 | CASSAWTGSGNTIYF | TGTGCCAGCAGCGCCTGGACAGGATCTGGAAACACCATATATTTT
- | TRBJ1-2 | large | TRBV28 | CASTPLTGDYGYTF | TGTGCCAGCACCCCTCTGACCGGGGACTATGGCTACACCTTC
TRBD2 | TRBJ2-3 | - | TRBV6-8 | CASSDSAGGSTDTQYF | TGTGCCAGCAGTGATTCAGCGGGAGGCAGCACAGATACGCAGTATTTT
TRBD2 | TRBJ2-7 | medium-sized | TRBV11-3 | CASSSRGTSGYEQYF | TGTGCCAGCAGCTCCCGGGGGACTAGCGGCTACGAGCAGTACTTC
TRBD1 | TRBJ2-7 | - | TRBV6-8 | CAISAPGQGIYEQYF | TGTGCCATCAGTGCCCCGGGACAGGGGATTTACGAGCAGTACTTC
- | TRBJ1-1 | - | TRBV6-8 | CASRAVERTNTEAFF | TGTGCCAGCAGGGCCGTGGAAAGAACGAACACTGAAGCTTTCTTT
- | TRBJ1-1 | few | TRBV4-1 | CASSQDGRGVTEAFF | TGCGCCAGCAGCCAAGATGGCCGAGGAGTCACTGAAGCTTTCTTT
TRBD2 | TRBJ2-1 | few | TRBV6-8 | CASSRLTSGMWSYNEQFF | TGTGCCAGCAGTCGATTGACTAGCGGGATGTGGTCCTACAATGAGCAGTTCTTC
- | TRBJ2-7 | - | TRBV23-1 | CASSQGNGVKQYF | TGCGCCAGCAGCCAAGGGAATGGGGTCAAGCAGTACTTC
TRBD2 | TRBJ2-3 | - | TRBV15 | CATSRKLTAGGPDTQYF | TGTGCCACCAGCAGAAAACTAACAGCGGGAGGGCCAGATACGCAGTATTTT
- | TRBJ1-1 | few | TRBV18 | CASSRDPNTEAFF | TGTGCCAGCTCTCGGGACCCCAACACTGAAGCTTTCTTT
TRBD2 | TRBJ2-1 | few | TRBV11-3 | CASSLEGLAGNEQFF | TGTGCCAGCAGCTTAGAGGGACTAGCGGGTAATGAGCAGTTCTTC
TRBD2 | TRBJ2-1 | - | TRBV12-5 | CASGKTGTSGPSSYNEQFF | TGTGCTAGTGGTAAAACCGGGACTAGCGGGCCTAGCTCCTACAATGAGCAGTTCTTC
- | TRBJ2-7 | few | TRBV1 | CASSQETSESYEQYF | TGCGCCAGCAGCCAGGAGACTAGCGAGTCCTACGAGCAGTACTTC
- | TRBJ2-7 | large | TRBV6-8 | CASTPDSSYEQYF | TGTGCCAGCACCCCGGACAGCTCCTACGAGCAGTACTTC
- | TRBJ2-7 | - | TRBV11-3 | CASSLWKSSYEQYF | TGTGCCAGCAGCTTGTGGAAGAGCTCCTACGAGCAGTACTTC
TRBD1 | TRBJ1-2 | - | TRBV15 | CATSSWGQFGGYTF | TGTGCCACCAGCAGTTGGGGACAGTTCGGGGGCTACACCTTC
TRBD2 | TRBJ2-3 | - | TRBV11-3 | CASSPGLAETDTQYF | TGTGCCAGCAGCCCTGGACTAGCGGAAACAGATACGCAGTATTTT
- | TRBJ1-1 | few | TRBV28 | CASSLALNTEAFF | TGTGCCAGCAGTTTAGCCCTTAACACTGAAGCTTTCTTT
TRBD2 | TRBJ2-7 | - | TRBV30 | CAWSVVPLAGAAEQYF | TGTGCCTGGAGTGTAGTCCCGCTAGCGGGAGCCGCTGAGCAGTACTTC